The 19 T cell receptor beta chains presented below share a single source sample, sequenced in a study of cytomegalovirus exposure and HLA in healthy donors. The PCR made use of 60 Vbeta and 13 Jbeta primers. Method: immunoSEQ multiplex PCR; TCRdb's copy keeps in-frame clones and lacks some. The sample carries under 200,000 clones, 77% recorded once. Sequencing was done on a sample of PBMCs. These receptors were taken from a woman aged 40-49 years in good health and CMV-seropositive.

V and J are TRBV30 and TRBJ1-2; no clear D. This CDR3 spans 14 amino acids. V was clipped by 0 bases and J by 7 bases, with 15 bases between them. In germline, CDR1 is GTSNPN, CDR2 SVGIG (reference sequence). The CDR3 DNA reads TGTGCCTGGAGTGTTGGGTGGCAGGCCGGTGGCTACACCTTC. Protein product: CAWSVGWQAGGYTF. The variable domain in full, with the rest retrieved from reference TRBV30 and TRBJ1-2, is SQTIHQWPATLVQPVGSPLSLECTVEGTSNPNLYWYRQAAGRGLQLLFYSVGIGQISSEVPQNLSASRPQDRQFILSSKKLLLSDSGFYLCAWSVGWQAGGYTFGSGTRLTVV.

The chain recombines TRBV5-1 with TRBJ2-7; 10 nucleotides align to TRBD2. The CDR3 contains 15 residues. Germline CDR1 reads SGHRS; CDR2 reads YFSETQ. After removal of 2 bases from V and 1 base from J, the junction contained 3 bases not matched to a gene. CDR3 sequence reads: CASSFTSGASYEQYF. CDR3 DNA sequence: TGCGCCAGCAGCTTCACTAGCGGGGCTTCCTACGAGCAGTACTTC. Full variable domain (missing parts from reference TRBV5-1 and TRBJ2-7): KAGVTQTPRYLIKTRGQQVTLSCSPISGHRSVSWYQQTPGQGLQFLFEYFSETQRNKGNFPGRFSGRQFSNSRSEMNVSTLELGDSALYLCASSFTSGASYEQYFGPGTRLTVT.

Here the CDR3 DNA reads TGTGCCAGCAGCCGAGGGGGATCAAGGGATGAAAAACTGTTTTTT. Its translation is CASSRGGSRDEKLFF. The rearrangement uses TRBV5-4 and TRBJ1-4, with D possibly TRBD1 on 6 matching bases. Per the germline V gene, CDR1 is SGHNT and CDR2 is YYREEE (reference sequence). Between the trimmed V and J ends, which lost 4 bases and 6 bases, there was a span of 16 bases. The CDR3 covers 15 residues.

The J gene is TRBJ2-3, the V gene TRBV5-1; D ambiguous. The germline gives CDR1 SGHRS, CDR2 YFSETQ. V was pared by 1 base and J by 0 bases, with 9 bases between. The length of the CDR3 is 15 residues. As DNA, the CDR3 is TGCGCCAGCAGCTTGTCAGCAGGAAGCACAGATACGCAGTATTTT. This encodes CASSLSAGSTDTQYF.

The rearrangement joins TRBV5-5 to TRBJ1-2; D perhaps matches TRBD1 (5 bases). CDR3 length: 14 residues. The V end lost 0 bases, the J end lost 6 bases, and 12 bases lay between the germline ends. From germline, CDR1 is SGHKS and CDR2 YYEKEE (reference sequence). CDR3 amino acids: CASSLGAGLNGYTF. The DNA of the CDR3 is TGTGCCAGCAGCTTGGGCGCAGGGCTGAATGGCTACACCTTC.

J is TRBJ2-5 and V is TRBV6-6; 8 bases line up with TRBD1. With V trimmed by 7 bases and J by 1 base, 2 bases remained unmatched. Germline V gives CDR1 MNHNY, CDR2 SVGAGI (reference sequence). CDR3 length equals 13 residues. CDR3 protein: CASTGQGQETQYF. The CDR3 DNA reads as TGTGCCAGCACAGGACAGGGCCAAGAGACCCAGTACTTC.

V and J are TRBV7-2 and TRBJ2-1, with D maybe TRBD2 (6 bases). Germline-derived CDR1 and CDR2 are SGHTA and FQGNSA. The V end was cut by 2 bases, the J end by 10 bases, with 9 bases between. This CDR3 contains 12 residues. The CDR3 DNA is TGTGCCAGCAGCTTAAGGAGCGGGGAGCAGTTCTTC. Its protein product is CASSLRSGEQFF. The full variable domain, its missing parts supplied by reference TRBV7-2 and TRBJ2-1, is GAGVSQSPSNKVTEKGKDVELRCDPISGHTALYWYRQSLGQGLEFLIYFQGNSAPDKSGLPSDRFSAERTGGSVSTLTIQRTQQEDSAVYLCASSLRSGEQFFGPGTRLTVL.

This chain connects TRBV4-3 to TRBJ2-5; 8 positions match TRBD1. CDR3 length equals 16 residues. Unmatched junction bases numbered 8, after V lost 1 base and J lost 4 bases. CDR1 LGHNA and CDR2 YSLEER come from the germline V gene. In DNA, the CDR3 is TGCGCCAGCAGCCAAGGGTCCCAGGGGGCGGGAGAGACCCAGTACTTC. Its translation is CASSQGSQGAGETQYF.

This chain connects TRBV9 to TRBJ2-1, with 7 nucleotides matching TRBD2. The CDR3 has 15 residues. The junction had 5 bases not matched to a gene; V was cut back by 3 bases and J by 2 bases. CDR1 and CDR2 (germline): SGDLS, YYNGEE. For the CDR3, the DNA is TGTGCCAGCAGCGCTCGGGAGGAACCCTACAATGAGCAGTTCTTC. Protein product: CASSAREEPYNEQFF.

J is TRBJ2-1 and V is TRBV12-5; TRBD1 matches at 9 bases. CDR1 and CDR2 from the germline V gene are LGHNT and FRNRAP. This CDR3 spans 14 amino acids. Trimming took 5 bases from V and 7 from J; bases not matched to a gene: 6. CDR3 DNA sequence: TGTGCTAGTGGTAGCCGGGACAGGGCGAATGAGCAGTTCTTC. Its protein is CASGSRDRANEQFF.

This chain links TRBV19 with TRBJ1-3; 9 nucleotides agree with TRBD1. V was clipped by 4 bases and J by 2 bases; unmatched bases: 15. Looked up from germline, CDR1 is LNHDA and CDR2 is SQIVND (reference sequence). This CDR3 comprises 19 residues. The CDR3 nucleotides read TGTGCCAGTAGTACCGCGCCGGGGACAGGGAATCAGGCTGGAAACACCATATATTTT. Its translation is CASSTAPGTGNQAGNTIYF.

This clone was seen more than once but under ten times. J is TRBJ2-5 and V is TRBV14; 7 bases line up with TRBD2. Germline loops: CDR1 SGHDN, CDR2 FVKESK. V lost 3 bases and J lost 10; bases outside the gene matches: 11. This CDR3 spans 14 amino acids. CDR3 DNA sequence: TGTGCCAGCAGCCAGGATAGCGCACGGGAGGACCAGTACTTC. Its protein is CASSQDSAREDQYF.

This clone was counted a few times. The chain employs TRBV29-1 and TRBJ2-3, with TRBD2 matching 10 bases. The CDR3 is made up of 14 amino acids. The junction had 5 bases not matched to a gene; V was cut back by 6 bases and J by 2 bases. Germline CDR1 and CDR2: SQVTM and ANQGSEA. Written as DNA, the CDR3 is TGCAGCGTCCTTAGCGGGGGGACCACAGATACGCAGTATTTT. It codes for CSVLSGGTTDTQYF.

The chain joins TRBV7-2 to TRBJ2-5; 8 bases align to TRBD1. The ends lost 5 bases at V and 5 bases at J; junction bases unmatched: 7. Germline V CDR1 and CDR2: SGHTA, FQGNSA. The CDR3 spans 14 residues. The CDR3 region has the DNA TGTGCCAGCAGCCCCCAGGGGGCGCGGGAGACCCAGTACTTC. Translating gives CASSPQGARETQYF.

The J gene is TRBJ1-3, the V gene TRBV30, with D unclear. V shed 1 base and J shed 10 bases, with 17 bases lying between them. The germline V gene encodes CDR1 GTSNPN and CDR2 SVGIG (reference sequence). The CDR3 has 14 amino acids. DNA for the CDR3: TGTGCCTGGAGTGCCCAGGACTCAACTTATACCATATATTTT. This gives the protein CAWSAQDSTYTIYF.

For the CDR3, the DNA is TGTGCCAGCAGCTTGGGGACAGGTTACTCAACTAATGAAAAACTGTTTTTT. This encodes CASSLGTGYSTNEKLFF. The chain has TRBV5-5 and TRBJ1-4; TRBD1 aligns across 7 bases. CDR3 length: 17 residues. V dropped 0 bases and J dropped 0; count of bases not matched to a gene: 5. CDR1 and CDR2 from the germline V gene are SGHKS and YYEKEE (reference sequence).

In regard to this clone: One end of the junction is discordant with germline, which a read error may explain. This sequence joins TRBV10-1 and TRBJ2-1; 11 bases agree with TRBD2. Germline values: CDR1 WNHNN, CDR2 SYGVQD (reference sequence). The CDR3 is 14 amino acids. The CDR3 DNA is TGCGCCAGCAATGAGCTAGCGGGAGGATATGAGCAGTTCTTC. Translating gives CASNELAGGYEQFF.

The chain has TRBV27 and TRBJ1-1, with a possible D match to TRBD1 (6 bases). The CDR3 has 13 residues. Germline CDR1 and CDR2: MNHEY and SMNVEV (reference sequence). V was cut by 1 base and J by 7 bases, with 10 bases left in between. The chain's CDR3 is CASSLWAGDEAFF. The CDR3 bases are TGTGCCAGCAGTTTATGGGCAGGGGATGAAGCTTTCTTT.

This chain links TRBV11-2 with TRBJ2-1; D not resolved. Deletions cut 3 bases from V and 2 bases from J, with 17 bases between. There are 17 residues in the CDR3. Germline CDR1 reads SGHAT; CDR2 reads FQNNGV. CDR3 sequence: CASSLVTSPKPYNEQFF. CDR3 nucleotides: TGTGCCAGCAGCTTGGTTACCTCCCCGAAGCCCTACAATGAGCAGTTCTTC.